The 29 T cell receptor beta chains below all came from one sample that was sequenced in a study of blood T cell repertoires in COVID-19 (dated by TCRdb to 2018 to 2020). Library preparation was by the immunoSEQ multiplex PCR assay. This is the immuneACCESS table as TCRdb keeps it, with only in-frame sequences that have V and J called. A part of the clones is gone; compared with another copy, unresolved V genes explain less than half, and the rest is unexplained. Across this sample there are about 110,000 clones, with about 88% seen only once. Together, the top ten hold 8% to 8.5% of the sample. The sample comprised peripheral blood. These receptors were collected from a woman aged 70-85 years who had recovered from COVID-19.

CDR3 bases: TGTGCCAGCAGTACGAGGGGGCGCTCCTACAATGAGCAGTTCTTC. Protein product: CASSTRGRSYNEQFF. The chain is built from TRBV28 and TRBJ2-1, with 7 bases fitting TRBD1. CDR1 is MDHEN, CDR2 SYDVKM, per germline. The CDR3 is 15 residues long. The V segment lost 5 bases and the J segment 0 bases; nucleotides outside the gene matches: 4.

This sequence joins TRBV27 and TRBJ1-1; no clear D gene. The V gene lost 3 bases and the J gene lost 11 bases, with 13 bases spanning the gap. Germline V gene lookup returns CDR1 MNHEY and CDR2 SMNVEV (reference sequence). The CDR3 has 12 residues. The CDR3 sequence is CASSFREAPAFF. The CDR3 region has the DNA TGTGCCAGCAGTTTCAGAGAGGCCCCGGCTTTCTTT.

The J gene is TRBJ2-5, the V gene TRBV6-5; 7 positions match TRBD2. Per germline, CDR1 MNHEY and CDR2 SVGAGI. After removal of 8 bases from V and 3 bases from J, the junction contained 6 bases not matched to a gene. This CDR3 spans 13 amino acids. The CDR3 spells CASGRTREETQYF. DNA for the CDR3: TGTGCCAGCGGAAGGACTAGAGAAGAGACCCAGTACTTC.

As DNA, the CDR3 is TGTGCCAGCAGTTTTCCGGACAGTTGGGGCTACACCTTC. This gives the protein CASSFPDSWGYTF. The chain recombines TRBV12-3 or TRBV12-4 with TRBJ1-2; tentative D call: TRBD1 (6 bases). The ends were cut back, 3 bases at V and 8 bases at J, with 13 bases in the middle. This CDR3 comprises 13 residues.

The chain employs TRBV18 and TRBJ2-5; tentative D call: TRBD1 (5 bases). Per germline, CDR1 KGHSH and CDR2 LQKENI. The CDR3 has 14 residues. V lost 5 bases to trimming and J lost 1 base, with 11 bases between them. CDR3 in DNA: TGTGCCAGCTCAGCCCAGGGAATCCAAGAGACCCAGTACTTC. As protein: CASSAQGIQETQYF.

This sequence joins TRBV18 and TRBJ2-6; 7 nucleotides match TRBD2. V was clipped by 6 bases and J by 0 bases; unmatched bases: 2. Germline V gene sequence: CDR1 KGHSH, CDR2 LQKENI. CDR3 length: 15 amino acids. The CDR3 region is CASSAGVSGANVLTF. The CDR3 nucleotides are TGTGCCAGCTCCGCGGGGGTCTCTGGGGCCAACGTCCTGACTTTC.

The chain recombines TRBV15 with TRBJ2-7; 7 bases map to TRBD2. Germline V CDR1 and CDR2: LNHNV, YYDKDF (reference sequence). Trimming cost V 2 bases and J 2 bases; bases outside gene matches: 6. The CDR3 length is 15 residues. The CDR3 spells CATSRSSSGAYEQYF. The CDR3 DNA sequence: TGTGCCACCAGCAGATCATCTAGCGGAGCCTACGAGCAGTACTTC. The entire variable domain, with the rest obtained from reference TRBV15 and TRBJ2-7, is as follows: DAMVIQNPRYQVTQFGKPVTLSCSQTLNHNVMYWYQQKSSQAPKLLFHYYDKDFNNEADTPDNFQSRRPNTSFCFLDIRSPGLGDTAMYLCATSRSSSGAYEQYFGPGTRLTVT.

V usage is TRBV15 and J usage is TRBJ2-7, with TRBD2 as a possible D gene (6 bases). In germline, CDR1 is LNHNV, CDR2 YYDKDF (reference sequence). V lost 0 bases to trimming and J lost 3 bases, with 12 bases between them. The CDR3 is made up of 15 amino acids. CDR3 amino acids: CATSREEGLGYEQYF. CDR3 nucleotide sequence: TGTGCCACCAGCAGAGAGGAGGGGTTGGGCTACGAGCAGTACTTC.

The CDR3: CASSLGGPGANVLTF. The CDR3 bases are TGCGCCAGCAGCTTGGGGGGGCCTGGGGCCAACGTCCTGACTTTC. The V and J genes are TRBV5-1 and TRBJ2-6; a possible D gene is TRBD1 (6 bases). Germline assignment: CDR1 SGHRS and CDR2 YFSETQ. V was trimmed by 0 bases and J by 2 bases, leaving 6 bases between them. The CDR3 runs 15 residues.

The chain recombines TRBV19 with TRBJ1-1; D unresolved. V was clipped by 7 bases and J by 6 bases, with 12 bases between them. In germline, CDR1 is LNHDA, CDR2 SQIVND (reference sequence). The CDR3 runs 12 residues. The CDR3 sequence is CASTVRGSEAFF. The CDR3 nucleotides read TGTGCCAGTACCGTCCGAGGATCTGAAGCTTTCTTT.

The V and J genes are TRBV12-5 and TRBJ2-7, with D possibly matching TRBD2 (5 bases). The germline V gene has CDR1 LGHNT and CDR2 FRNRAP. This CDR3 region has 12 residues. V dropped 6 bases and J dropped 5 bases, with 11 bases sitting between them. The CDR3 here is CASGPSGDEQYF. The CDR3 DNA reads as TGTGCTAGTGGCCCCTCCGGGGACGAGCAGTACTTC.

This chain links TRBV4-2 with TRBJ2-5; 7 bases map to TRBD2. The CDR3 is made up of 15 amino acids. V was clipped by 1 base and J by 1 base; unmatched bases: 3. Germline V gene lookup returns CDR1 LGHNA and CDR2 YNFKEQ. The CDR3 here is CASSQGGRGQETQYF. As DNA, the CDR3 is TGTGCCAGCAGCCAAGGCGGGAGAGGCCAAGAGACCCAGTACTTC.

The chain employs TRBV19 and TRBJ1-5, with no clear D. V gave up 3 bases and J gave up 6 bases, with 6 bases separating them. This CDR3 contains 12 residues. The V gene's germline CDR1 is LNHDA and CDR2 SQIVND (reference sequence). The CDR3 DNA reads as TGTGCCAGTAGTATTTTCGGTCAGCCCCAGCATTTT. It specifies CASSIFGQPQHF.

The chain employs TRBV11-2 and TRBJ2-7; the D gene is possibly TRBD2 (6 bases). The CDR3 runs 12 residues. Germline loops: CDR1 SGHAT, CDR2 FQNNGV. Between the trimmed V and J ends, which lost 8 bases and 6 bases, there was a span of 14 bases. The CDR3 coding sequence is TGTGCCAGCTACCTCGGGGGTGGCGAGCAGTACTTC. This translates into CASYLGGGEQYF. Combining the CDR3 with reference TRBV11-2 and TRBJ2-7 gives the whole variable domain EAGVAQSPRYKIIEKRQSVAFWCNPISGHATLYWYQQILGQGPKLLIQFQNNGVVDDSQLPKDRFSAERLKGVDSTLKIQPAKLEDSAVYLCASYLGGGEQYFGPGTRLTVT.

The CDR3 reads CASSKGQSGQPQHF. The CDR3 bases are TGTGCCAGCAGTAAAGGACAGTCGGGTCAGCCCCAGCATTTT. J is TRBJ1-5 and V is TRBV2, with TRBD1 as a possible D gene (6 bases). Germline V gives CDR1 SNHLY, CDR2 FYNNEI. The CDR3 loop spans 14 amino acids. V dropped 5 bases and J dropped 6 bases, with 14 bases sitting between them.

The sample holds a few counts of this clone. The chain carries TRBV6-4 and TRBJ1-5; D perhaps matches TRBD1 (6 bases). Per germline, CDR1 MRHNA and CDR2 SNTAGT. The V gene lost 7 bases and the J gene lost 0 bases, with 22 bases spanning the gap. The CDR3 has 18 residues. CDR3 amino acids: CASIERTEGNHSNQPQHF. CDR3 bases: TGTGCCAGCATTGAAAGGACAGAGGGGAACCATAGCAATCAGCCCCAGCATTTT.

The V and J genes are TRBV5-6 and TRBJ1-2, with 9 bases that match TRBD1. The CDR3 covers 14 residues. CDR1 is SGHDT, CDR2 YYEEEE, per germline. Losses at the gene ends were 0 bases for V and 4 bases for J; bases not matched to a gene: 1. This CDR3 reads CASSLGDRAYGYTF. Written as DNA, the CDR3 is TGTGCCAGCAGCTTGGGGGACAGGGCCTATGGCTACACCTTC.

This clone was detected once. CDR3 bases: TGTGCCAGCAGTCCACAGGGGGTATTAACTGAAGCTTTCTTT. Translation: CASSPQGVLTEAFF. The chain recombines TRBV2 with TRBJ1-1; 8 bases fit TRBD1. Germline V gene data show CDR1 as SNHLY and CDR2 as FYNNEI. This CDR3 comprises 14 residues. The trim removed 5 bases at V and 5 bases at J, leaving 7 bases unmatched.

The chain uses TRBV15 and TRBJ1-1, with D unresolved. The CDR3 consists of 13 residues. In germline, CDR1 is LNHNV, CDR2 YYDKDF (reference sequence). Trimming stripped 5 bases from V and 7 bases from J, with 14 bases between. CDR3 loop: CATSPGVAREAFF. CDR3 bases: TGTGCCACCAGCCCCGGGGTGGCCCGTGAAGCTTTCTTT.

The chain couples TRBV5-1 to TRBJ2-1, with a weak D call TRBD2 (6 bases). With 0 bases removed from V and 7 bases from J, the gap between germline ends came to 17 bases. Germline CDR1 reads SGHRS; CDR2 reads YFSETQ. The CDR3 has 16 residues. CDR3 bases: TGCGCCAGCAGCTTGGGGTCAAGGCTAGCGAGAAATGAGCAGTTCTTC. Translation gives CASSLGSRLARNEQFF.

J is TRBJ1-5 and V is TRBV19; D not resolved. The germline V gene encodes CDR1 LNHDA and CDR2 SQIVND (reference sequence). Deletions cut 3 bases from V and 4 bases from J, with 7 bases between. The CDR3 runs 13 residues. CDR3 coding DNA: TGTGCCAGTAGTATCCAGTGGAATCAGCCCCAGCATTTT. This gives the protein CASSIQWNQPQHF. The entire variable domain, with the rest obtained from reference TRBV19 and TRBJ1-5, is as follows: DGGITQSPKYLFRKEGQNVTLSCEQNLNHDAMYWYRQDPGQGLRLIYYSQIVNDFQKGDIAEGYSVSREKKESFPLTVTSAQKNPTAFYLCASSIQWNQPQHFGDGTRLSIL.

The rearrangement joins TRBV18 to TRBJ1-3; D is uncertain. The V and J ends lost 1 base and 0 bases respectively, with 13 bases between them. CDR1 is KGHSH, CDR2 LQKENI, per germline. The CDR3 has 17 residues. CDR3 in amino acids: CASSPRSTGSSGNTIYF. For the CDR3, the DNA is TGTGCCAGCTCACCACGGAGTACCGGGAGCTCTGGAAACACCATATATTTT.

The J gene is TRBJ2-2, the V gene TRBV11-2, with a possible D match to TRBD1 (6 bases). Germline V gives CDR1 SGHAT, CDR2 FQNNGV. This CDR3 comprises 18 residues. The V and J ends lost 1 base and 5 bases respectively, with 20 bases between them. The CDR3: CASSLAPGVQEKTGELFF. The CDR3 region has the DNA TGTGCCAGCAGCTTAGCCCCAGGGGTACAGGAGAAAACCGGGGAGCTGTTTTTT.

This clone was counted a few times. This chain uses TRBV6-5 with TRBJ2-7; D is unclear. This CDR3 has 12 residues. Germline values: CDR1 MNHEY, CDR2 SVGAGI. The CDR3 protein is CVRFTYSYEQYF. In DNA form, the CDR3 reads TGTGTCAGGTTTACCTACTCCTACGAGCAGTACTTC.

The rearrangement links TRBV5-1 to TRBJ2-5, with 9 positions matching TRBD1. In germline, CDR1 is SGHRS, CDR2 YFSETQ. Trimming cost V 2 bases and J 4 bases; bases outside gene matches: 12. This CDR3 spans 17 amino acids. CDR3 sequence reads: CASSFLAGPGQGETQYF. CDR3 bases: TGCGCCAGCAGCTTCCTCGCTGGCCCGGGACAGGGAGAGACCCAGTACTTC.

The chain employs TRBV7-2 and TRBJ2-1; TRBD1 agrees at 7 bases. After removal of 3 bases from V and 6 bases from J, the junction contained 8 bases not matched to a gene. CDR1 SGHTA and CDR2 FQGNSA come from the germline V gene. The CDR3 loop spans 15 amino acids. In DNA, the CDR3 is TGTGCCAGCAGCTTCGGCCCGACAGGGTCCAATGAGCAGTTCTTC. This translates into CASSFGPTGSNEQFF. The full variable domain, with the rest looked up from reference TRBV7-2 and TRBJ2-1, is GAGVSQSPSNKVTEKGKDVELRCDPISGHTALYWYRQSLGQGLEFLIYFQGNSAPDKSGLPSDRFSAERTGGSVSTLTIQRTQQEDSAVYLCASSFGPTGSNEQFFGPGTRLTVL.

CDR3 nucleotides: TGCGCCAGCTCGATACAGGGCCATGGTTATGGCTACACCTTC. As protein: CASSIQGHGYGYTF. The chain links TRBV5-1 to TRBJ1-2, with D maybe TRBD1 (6 bases). Trimming shortened V by 7 bases and J by 5 bases, and 18 bases separated the two germline ends. Per the germline V gene, CDR1 is SGHRS and CDR2 is YFSETQ. There are 14 residues in the CDR3.

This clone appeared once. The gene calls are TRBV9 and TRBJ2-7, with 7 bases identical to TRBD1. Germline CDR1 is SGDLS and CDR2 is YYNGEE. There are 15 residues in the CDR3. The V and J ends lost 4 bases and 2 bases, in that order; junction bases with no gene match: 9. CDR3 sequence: CASSPRGQEAYEQYF. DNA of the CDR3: TGTGCCAGCAGCCCCCGAGGACAGGAAGCCTACGAGCAGTACTTC.

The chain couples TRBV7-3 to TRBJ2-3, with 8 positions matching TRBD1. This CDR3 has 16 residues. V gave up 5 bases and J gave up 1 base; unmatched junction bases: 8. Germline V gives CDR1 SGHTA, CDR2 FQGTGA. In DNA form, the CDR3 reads TGTGCCAGCAGCCCGCAGGGGGCCTGGGGCACAGATACGCAGTATTTT. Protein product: CASSPQGAWGTDTQYF.